The 5 T cell receptor beta chains below come from one sample, sequenced in a study of T cells after posttransplantation cyclophosphamide. The method was immunoSEQ multiplex PCR; TCRdb's version includes in-frame clones alone and lacks a portion of them. The sample presents 35,000 to 45,000 clones, none singletons. Source material: PBMCs. The source is a man in his forties in good health, CMV-negative, and a related stem cell transplant donor.

This clone turned up a few times. The chain links TRBV29-1 to TRBJ2-4; TRBD1 matches 8 bases. This CDR3 is 12 amino acids long. Looked up from germline, CDR1 is SQVTM and CDR2 is ANQGSEA. The V and J ends lost 6 bases and 10 bases, in that order; junction bases with no gene match: 8. The CDR3 nucleotides read TGCAGCGTGATCTTACAGGGGGTGATTCAGTACTTC. Translated: CSVILQGVIQYF.

The chain recombines TRBV13 with TRBJ2-1, with 9 positions matching TRBD1. Germline-derived CDR1 and CDR2 are PRHDT and FYEKMQ (reference sequence). This CDR3 is 15 amino acids long. V dropped 5 bases and J dropped 3; count of bases not matched to a gene: 5. The CDR3 sequence: CASSPPGQGYNEQFF. CDR3 nucleotide sequence: TGTGCCAGCAGCCCGCCGGGACAGGGCTACAATGAGCAGTTCTTC.

The sample holds a few counts of this clone. The chain recombines TRBV21-1 with TRBJ1-1; TRBD1 is the table's D call and was not checked against the DNA. TRBV21-1 is flagged as a pseudogene. The CDR3 loop spans 16 amino acids. The CDR3 region has the DNA TGTGCCAGCAGCAAGGGACAGGGGGATGCGAACACTGAAGCTTTCTTT. As protein: CASSKGQGDANTEAFF.

This clone was seen at least ten times. J is TRBJ1-4 and V is TRBV7-2; tentatively, D is TRBD1 (5 bases). Trimming stripped 5 bases from V and 5 bases from J, with 15 bases between. The CDR3 contains 15 residues. Per the germline V gene, CDR1 is SGHTA and CDR2 is FQGNSA. CDR3 sequence (DNA): TGTGCCAGCAGCCTCCAGGGAACGGCAAATGAAAAACTGTTTTTT. As protein: CASSLQGTANEKLFF. Filled out from reference TRBV7-2 and TRBJ1-4, the complete variable domain reads GAGVSQSPSNKVTEKGKDVELRCDPISGHTALYWYRQSLGQGLEFLIYFQGNSAPDKSGLPSDRFSAERTGGSVSTLTIQRTQQEDSAVYLCASSLQGTANEKLFFGSGTQLSVL.

Many counts were recorded for this clone. This chain joins TRBV27 and TRBJ1-5; D call uncertain. The CDR3 contains 16 residues. V was trimmed by 6 bases and J by 0 bases, leaving 15 bases between them. The germline V gene encodes CDR1 MNHEY and CDR2 SMNVEV (reference sequence). CDR3 protein: CASSPIAADSNQPQHF. CDR3 in DNA: TGTGCCAGCAGCCCGATAGCGGCGGATAGCAATCAGCCCCAGCATTTT.